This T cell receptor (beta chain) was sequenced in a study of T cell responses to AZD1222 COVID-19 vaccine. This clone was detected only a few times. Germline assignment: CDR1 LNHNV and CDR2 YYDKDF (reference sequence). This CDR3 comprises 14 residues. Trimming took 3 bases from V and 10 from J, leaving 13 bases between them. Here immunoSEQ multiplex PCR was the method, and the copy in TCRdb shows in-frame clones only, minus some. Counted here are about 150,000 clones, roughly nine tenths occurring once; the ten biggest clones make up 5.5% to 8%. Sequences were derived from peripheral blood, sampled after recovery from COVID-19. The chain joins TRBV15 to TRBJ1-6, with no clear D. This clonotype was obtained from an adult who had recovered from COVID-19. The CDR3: CATSSRVTGSPLHF. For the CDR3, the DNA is TGTGCCACCAGCAGTCGGGTAACCGGCTCACCCCTCCACTTT.